Listed here are 5 T cell receptor beta chains from one sample, sequenced in a study of tumor and adjacent non-tumor tissue in lung cancer. RNA was extracted from bulk tissue without any cell sorting. The library came from three nested PCR rounds adapted from ARM-PCR protocols. A single record per CDR3 protein comes from TCRdb applying MiXCR to the multiplex PCR reads. The data contain about 110,000 distinct CDR3 sequences, 75% of them singletons. Material: lung tumor tissue. These receptors were obtained from a woman aged 55-70 years with non-small cell lung cancer.

This clonotype was found a few times. One end of the junction varies from germline; a read error may be responsible. The rearrangement uses TRBV4-3 and TRBJ2-6, with 8 nucleotides matching TRBD1. Germline V gives CDR1 LGHNA, CDR2 YSLEER. The CDR3 consists of 16 residues. In nucleotides, the CDR3 is TGCACCAGCAGCAGGGGGCTAAGCTCTGGGGCCAACGTCCTGACTTTC. Protein product: CTSSRGLSSGANVLTF.

This clonotype was observed once. Being one base from a much bigger clone, this may be a read error. The CDR3 DNA sequence: TGTGCCAGCAGTTACAGGGACACCTGGGAGCTGTTTTTT. Translated, it gives CASSYRDTWELFF. The rearrangement uses TRBV6-2 or TRBV6-3 and TRBJ2-2, with D possibly matching TRBD1 (6 bases). CDR1 MNHEY and CDR2 SVGEGT come from the germline V gene. The CDR3 runs 13 residues.

The chain has TRBV11-2 and TRBJ2-3, with a tentative D call TRBD2 (6 bases). The CDR3 extends over 14 amino acids. CDR1 SGHAT and CDR2 FQNNGV come from the germline V gene. V lost 5 bases, J lost 6 bases, and 15 bases lay in between. The CDR3 region has the DNA TGTGCCAGCAGCCCCAGACTAGTAGATGATACGCAGTATTTT. Translating gives CASSPRLVDDTQYF.

This clonotype was counted only a few times. J is TRBJ1-2 and V is TRBV12-3 or TRBV12-4; TRBD1 is a possible D gene (5 bases). Trimming left V 5 bases short and J 0 bases short, with 13 bases between. The CDR3 is 15 residues long. CDR3 sequence: CASSPRQNTNYGYTF. In DNA, the CDR3 is TGTGCCAGCAGTCCGAGACAGAATACTAACTATGGCTACACCTTC.

On this clonotype itself: This may arise from a read error, as a much more abundant clone is one base away. This chain uses TRBV7-2 with TRBJ2-5, with D possibly being TRBD2 (5 bases). This CDR3 comprises 14 residues. Germline V gives CDR1 SGHTA, CDR2 FQGNSA. CDR3 coding DNA: TGTGTCAGCAGCCCCGGCGGGTCCCAAGAGACCCAGTACTTC. Translation gives CVSSPGGSQETQYF.